This T cell receptor (beta chain) was recovered during a study of T cells in Graves' hyperthyroidism and ophthalmopathy. Study summary: Staff took peripheral blood when the initial diagnosis was made, before any treatment began.

Ophthalmopathy cases met thresholds of Clinical Activity Score at least 3, NOSPECS grade at least 4 and duration under 3 months. From RNA transcripts, TCR beta CDR3 regions were amplified. In the first-round RT-PCR of the TCR CDR3, the HTBI primer set was used. One entry per CDR3 protein, called by TCRdb with MiXCR from the multiplex PCR reads. The sample has roughly 640,000 distinct CDR3 sequences, 15% to 20% seen once. This clonotype was observed many times. The clonotype originates from a woman aged 40-49 years with Graves' ophthalmopathy. Sequences were obtained from blood.

CDR3 coding DNA: TGTGCCAGCAGCCGCGACAGTTACGAGCAGTACTTC. This translates into CASSRDSYEQYF. The chain joins TRBV28 to TRBJ2-7; tentative D call: TRBD1 (5 bases). Per the germline V gene, CDR1 is MDHEN and CDR2 is SYDVKM. The CDR3 has 12 amino acids. V lost 6 bases and J lost 4, with 10 bases in between.